The 32 T cell receptor beta chains listed next were all sequenced from one sample in a study of blood T cell repertoires in COVID-19. The assay was immunoSEQ multiplex PCR, and TCRdb's table has in-frame clones only and misses some. The table lists some 200,000 clones, roughly 82% of them singletons. Sample: PBMCs or T cells enriched from blood (not recorded which). Receptor source: a woman aged 60-75 years with acute COVID-19.

The chain has TRBV30 and TRBJ1-3; 10 nucleotides agree with TRBD1. The junction had 6 bases not matched to a gene; V was cut back by 3 bases and J by 4 bases. The germline gives CDR1 GTSNPN, CDR2 SVGIG (reference sequence). The CDR3 spans 15 residues. The chain's CDR3 is CAWRGQGTSGNTIYF. The CDR3 DNA sequence: TGTGCCTGGAGGGGACAGGGGACGAGCGGAAACACCATATATTTT.

The J gene is TRBJ2-7, the V gene TRBV30; TRBD1 matches 7 bases. This CDR3 region has 12 residues. After removal of 5 bases from V and 6 bases from J, the junction contained 7 bases not matched to a gene. The germline V gene has CDR1 GTSNPN and CDR2 SVGIG (reference sequence). CDR3 nucleotides: TGTGCCTGGGGAGGTAGGGGGCTCGAGCAGTACGTC. Translating it yields CAWGGRGLEQYV.

In its sample, this clone was seen once. This sequence joins TRBV28 and TRBJ2-6; D is uncertain. In germline, CDR1 is MDHEN, CDR2 SYDVKM. The CDR3 covers 15 residues. V was clipped by 2 bases and J by 2 bases, with 7 bases between them. The CDR3 is CASSLRLTGANVLTF. The CDR3, as DNA: TGTGCCAGCAGTTTAAGACTCACTGGGGCCAACGTCCTGACTTTC.

The chain is built from TRBV9 and TRBJ2-1, with 9 bases aligning to TRBD2. The CDR3 length is 17 residues. V was clipped by 3 bases and J by 0 bases; unmatched bases: 7. The V gene's germline CDR1 is SGDLS and CDR2 YYNGEE. The DNA of the CDR3 is TGTGCCAGCAGCGAGATTAGCGGGGGTTACTCCTACAATGAGCAGTTCTTC. Encoded protein: CASSEISGGYSYNEQFF.

This chain uses TRBV10-3 with TRBJ2-1; 9 bases map to TRBD2. Germline assignment: CDR1 ENHRY and CDR2 SYGVKD. This CDR3 is 15 amino acids long. Trimming cost V 5 bases and J 2 bases; bases outside gene matches: 4. DNA of the CDR3: TGTGCCATCAGTACGGGACTAGCCACCTACAATGAGCAGTTCTTC. Protein sequence: CAISTGLATYNEQFF.

This chain uses TRBV7-2 with TRBJ1-2; possibly TRBD1 for D (6 bases). Trimming removed 4 bases at V and 3 bases at J, with 12 bases between. CDR3 size: 14 residues. Germline assignment: CDR1 SGHTA and CDR2 FQGNSA. Written as DNA, the CDR3 is TGTGCCAGCAGCTCCGGAGAGGGGGACTATGGCTACACCTTC. Amino acid sequence: CASSSGEGDYGYTF.

The genes are TRBV7-9 and TRBJ1-2; tentative D call: TRBD1 (6 bases). V gave up 5 bases and J gave up 8 bases, with 15 bases separating them. This CDR3 comprises 13 residues. Germline CDR1 and CDR2: SEHNR and FQNEAQ (reference sequence). Written as DNA, the CDR3 is TGTGCCAGCAGCCCGGACAGCACCTTCGGCTACACCTTC. The encoded protein is CASSPDSTFGYTF.

For this clone: This CDR3 is also generated by other DNA sequences in the sample. The genes are TRBV7-9 and TRBJ1-5, with 7 bases lining up with TRBD1. The CDR3 runs to 13 residues. The V gene end was trimmed by 5 bases and the J gene end by 5 bases; junction bases not matched to a gene: 3. CDR1 and CDR2 from the germline V gene are SEHNR and FQNEAQ (reference sequence). The CDR3 nucleotides are TGTGCCAGCAGCCTGCAGGGGGATCAGCCCCAGCATTTT. Translating gives CASSLQGDQPQHF.

The chain employs TRBV18 and TRBJ2-3; 10 bases map to TRBD2. Trimming took 3 bases from V and 3 from J; bases not matched to a gene: 3. The CDR3 has 15 amino acids. Germline CDR1 reads KGHSH; CDR2 reads LQKENI. CDR3 region: CASSPGLAETDTQYF. The CDR3 DNA follows: TGTGCCAGCTCACCTGGACTAGCGGAAACAGATACGCAGTATTTT.

The chain links TRBV9 to TRBJ2-1; 9 nucleotides align to TRBD2. The V gene end was trimmed by 2 bases and the J gene end by 7 bases; junction bases not matched to a gene: 7. The CDR3 has 15 residues. CDR1 is SGDLS, CDR2 YYNGEE, per germline. The CDR3 region is CASSVAGGPRNEQFF. Here the CDR3 DNA reads TGTGCCAGCAGCGTCGCGGGAGGGCCACGAAATGAGCAGTTCTTC.

The table lists this clone with a few counts. The rearrangement uses TRBV7-8 and TRBJ1-1, with D tentatively TRBD1 (6 bases). Per germline, CDR1 SGHVS and CDR2 FQNEAQ. CDR3 length: 13 residues. Trimming shortened V by 3 bases and J by 4 bases, and 9 bases separated the two germline ends. The CDR3 protein is CASSFMGATEAFF. DNA of the CDR3: TGTGCCAGCAGCTTCATGGGGGCCACTGAAGCTTTCTTT.

The V gene is TRBV15, the J gene TRBJ2-7; TRBD2 matches at 8 bases. Trimming took 0 bases from V and 2 from J; bases not matched to a gene: 3. This CDR3 spans 15 amino acids. Germline CDR1 LNHNV, CDR2 YYDKDF (reference sequence). The CDR3 reads CATSREARGAYEQYF. As DNA, the CDR3 is TGTGCCACCAGCAGAGAAGCGCGGGGGGCCTACGAGCAGTACTTC.

The chain carries TRBV5-1 and TRBJ1-1; no firm D call. The CDR3 is made up of 13 amino acids. Trimming took off 5 bases at V and 1 base at J, with 9 bases between the two ends. The germline gives CDR1 SGHRS, CDR2 YFSETQ. CDR3: CASSTTGNTEAFF. Here the CDR3 DNA reads TGCGCCAGCAGTACTACTGGGAACACTGAAGCTTTCTTT.

This chain joins TRBV13 and TRBJ1-6, with 8 bases lining up with TRBD1. The CDR3 contains 14 residues. Germline loops: CDR1 PRHDT, CDR2 FYEKMQ (reference sequence). Trimming at V came to 5 bases and at J to 7 bases, leaving 4 bases not matched to a gene. CDR3 amino acids: CASSLRTGNSPLHF. For the CDR3, the DNA is TGTGCCAGCAGCCTAAGGACAGGGAATTCACCCCTCCACTTT.

This chain uses TRBV30 with TRBJ2-6; 8 bases align to TRBD2. The V gene end was trimmed by 3 bases and the J gene end by 4 bases; junction bases not matched to a gene: 5. The CDR3 runs 15 residues. In germline, CDR1 is GTSNPN, CDR2 SVGIG (reference sequence). DNA for the CDR3: TGTGCCTGGAGCGCCGGGGGGGCCGGGGCCAACGTCCTGACTTTC. Its protein product is CAWSAGGAGANVLTF.

This clone was observed once. This rearrangement joins TRBV5-4 to TRBJ1-1; D remains ambiguous. This CDR3 is built from 12 residues. The germline V gene encodes CDR1 SGHNT and CDR2 YYREEE (reference sequence). V lost 4 bases and J 9 bases, leaving 13 bases between the germline ends. The CDR3 region has the DNA TGTGCCAGCAGCCGGGAGGAGGCCCAAGCTTTCTTT. Translated, it gives CASSREEAQAFF.

V is TRBV5-1 and J is TRBJ2-1, with 10 positions matching TRBD2. V lost 6 bases to trimming and J lost 0 bases; unmatched junction nucleotides: 3. The CDR3 runs 15 residues. Looked up from germline, CDR1 is SGHRS and CDR2 is YFSETQ. CDR3 residues: CASNSGGSSYNEQFF. The CDR3 nucleotides are TGCGCCAGCAATAGCGGGGGGAGCTCCTACAATGAGCAGTTCTTC. The entire variable domain, with the rest obtained from reference TRBV5-1 and TRBJ2-1, is as follows: KAGVTQTPRYLIKTRGQQVTLSCSPISGHRSVSWYQQTPGQGLQFLFEYFSETQRNKGNFPGRFSGRQFSNSRSEMNVSTLELGDSALYLCASNSGGSSYNEQFFGPGTRLTVL.

The CDR3 region has the DNA TGTGCCAGCAGCCCCCTGACAGGGGGTCCTGAAGCTTTCTTT. Translation: CASSPLTGGPEAFF. The chain uses TRBV11-2 and TRBJ1-1; TRBD1 matches at 9 bases. Losses at the gene ends were 5 bases for V and 6 bases for J; bases not matched to a gene: 7. The CDR3 is 14 residues long. Germline V gives CDR1 SGHAT, CDR2 FQNNGV.

This clone was detected a few times. The chain carries TRBV11-2 and TRBJ1-1, with D unresolved. The CDR3 extends over 14 amino acids. Germline V gene sequence: CDR1 SGHAT, CDR2 FQNNGV. The V and J ends lost 3 bases and 4 bases respectively, with 12 bases between them. CDR3 region: CASSFPRGGTEAFF. The CDR3 nucleotides read TGTGCCAGCAGCTTCCCCCGGGGAGGCACTGAAGCTTTCTTT.

The chain uses TRBV7-9 and TRBJ1-2; the D gene is possibly TRBD1 (6 bases). The CDR3 contains 16 residues. Germline V gives CDR1 SEHNR, CDR2 FQNEAQ (reference sequence). V lost 4 bases and J 2 bases, leaving 17 bases between the germline ends. The CDR3 spells CASSSGVIRGNYGYTF. Here the CDR3 DNA reads TGTGCCAGCAGCTCAGGGGTGATACGGGGAAACTATGGCTACACCTTC.

The CDR3 DNA reads as TGTGCCACCAGTGATTCCCCCATCTCTAGCCGAGGCACAGATACGCAGTATTTT. It specifies CATSDSPISSRGTDTQYF. The chain employs TRBV24-1 and TRBJ2-3; weak D call: TRBD2 (5 bases). Deletions cut 2 bases from V and 1 base from J, with 18 bases between. The CDR3 is 18 amino acids. Germline loops: CDR1 KGHDR, CDR2 SFDVKD.

This chain connects TRBV24-1 to TRBJ1-1; a possible D gene is TRBD1 (6 bases). The V end lost 0 bases, the J end lost 4 bases, and 11 bases lay between the germline ends. CDR1 is KGHDR, CDR2 SFDVKD, per germline. The CDR3 runs 15 residues. CDR3 residues: CATSDLGRGGTEAFF. The CDR3 region has the DNA TGTGCCACCAGTGATTTGGGCAGGGGTGGCACTGAAGCTTTCTTT.

CDR3 residues: CASSTGTFYGYTF. The CDR3 nucleotides read TGTGCCAGCAGCACCGGGACATTTTATGGCTACACCTTC. The chain combines TRBV28 with TRBJ1-2; possibly TRBD1 for D (6 bases). Germline lookup yields CDR1 MDHEN and CDR2 SYDVKM. Between the trimmed V and J ends, which lost 6 bases and 5 bases, there was a span of 13 bases. This CDR3 spans 13 amino acids.

The gene calls are TRBV2 and TRBJ1-2; the match to TRBD1 covers 9 bases. V lost 6 bases and J lost 4; bases outside the gene matches: 15. Germline CDR1 reads SNHLY; CDR2 reads FYNNEI. The CDR3 length is 17 residues. In nucleotides, the CDR3 is TGTGCCAGCAGAGCACTCTCTACAGGGGGCTCAATCTATGGCTACACCTTC. Translating it yields CASRALSTGGSIYGYTF.

V and J are TRBV2 and TRBJ1-1, with D hard to call. The germline V gene encodes CDR1 SNHLY and CDR2 FYNNEI. The CDR3 is 11 amino acids. V was pared by 6 bases and J by 8 bases, with 10 bases between. DNA for the CDR3: TGTGCCAGCAGGAGGAGTGGCGAAGCTTTCTTT. The encoded protein is CASRRSGEAFF.

This clone was seen a handful of times. The chain combines TRBV7-2 with TRBJ2-5; TRBD1 matches 8 bases. The CDR3 loop spans 15 amino acids. From germline, CDR1 is SGHTA and CDR2 FQGNSA. V lost 5 bases, J lost 4 bases, and 9 bases stayed unmatched. CDR3 nucleotides: TGTGCCAGCAGCCCTCCAGGCCAGGGGGCAGAGACCCAGTACTTC. It specifies CASSPPGQGAETQYF.

V gene TRBV11-3 combines with J gene TRBJ1-2, with TRBD1 matching over 7 bases. Per germline, CDR1 SGHNT and CDR2 YENEEA. Trimming took 5 bases from V and 7 from J; bases not matched to a gene: 7. CDR3 size: 13 residues. CDR3 nucleotide sequence: TGTGCCAGCAGCCGCAGGGGGTTGCGTGGCTACACCTTC. It yields the protein CASSRRGLRGYTF.

The CDR3 region is CASTTTPSGSTDTQYF. The DNA for the CDR3 is TGTGCCAGCACCACGACCCCTAGCGGTAGCACAGATACGCAGTATTTT. The chain joins TRBV6-4 to TRBJ2-3; 7 bases are shared with TRBD2. In germline, CDR1 is MRHNA, CDR2 SNTAGT. The CDR3 loop spans 16 amino acids. The junction had 10 bases not matched to a gene; V was cut back by 7 bases and J by 0 bases.

This rearrangement joins TRBV28 to TRBJ1-5, with D perhaps matching TRBD1 (5 bases). The CDR3 covers 14 residues. V was pared by 2 bases and J by 8 bases, with 13 bases between. Germline-derived CDR1 and CDR2 are MDHEN and SYDVKM. The CDR3 protein is CASSLGGDIKPQHF. DNA for the CDR3: TGTGCCAGCAGTTTAGGGGGGGATATCAAGCCCCAGCATTTT. Complete variable domain (other parts from reference TRBV28 and TRBJ1-5): DVKVTQSSRYLVKRTGEKVFLECVQDMDHENMFWYRQDPGLGLRLIYFSYDVKMKEKGDIPEGYSVSREKKERFSLILESASTNQTSMYLCASSLGGDIKPQHFGDGTRLSIL.

J is TRBJ2-1 and V is TRBV5-8, with D perhaps TRBD2 (6 bases). Trimming left V 2 bases short and J 1 base short, with 10 bases between. The CDR3 covers 15 residues. Germline loops: CDR1 SGHTS, CDR2 YDEGEE. The CDR3 DNA is TGTGCCAGCAGCTTTCGGGGGATTTCCTACAATGAGCAGTTCTTC. It yields the protein CASSFRGISYNEQFF.

V and J are TRBV5-4 and TRBJ2-3; TRBD1 aligns across 7 bases. The CDR3 runs 14 residues. From germline, CDR1 is SGHNT and CDR2 YYREEE (reference sequence). Germline trimming cut 5 bases from V and 3 bases from J; bases unmatched to any gene: 6. CDR3 DNA sequence: TGTGCCAGCAGATCGGACAGGAATACAGATACGCAGTATTTT. This codes for CASRSDRNTDTQYF.

The chain carries TRBV2 and TRBJ2-7, with 8 bases fitting TRBD1. The V gene's germline CDR1 is SNHLY and CDR2 FYNNEI. V was pared by 6 bases and J by 7 bases, with 8 bases of the junction left unmatched. The CDR3 runs 13 residues. The CDR3 region has the DNA TGTGCCAGCAGCCCGACAGGGGCGCAGGAGCAGTACTTC. It codes for CASSPTGAQEQYF.